A selection of T cell receptor beta chains follows, all from one sample in a study of CD8+ T cells in alopecia areata. Here immunoSEQ multiplex PCR was the method, and the copy in TCRdb shows in-frame clones only, minus some. The sample contains around 140,000 clones, roughly 62% of which appear only once. Sequenced here: CD4+ T cells sorted from blood, sampled at week 0. The origin of the receptors is a human donor with alopecia areata. CDR3s include the opening cysteine and the closing phenylalanine or tryptophan. A D gene is named only where the DNA matches it firmly. Size is stated for part of the rows, as once, few or many counts, or as a class when the clone is expanded.

>NA|TRBJ2-6|TRBV18|NA
CASSPASGANVLTF
TGTGCCAGCTCGCCAGCCTCTGGGGCCAACGTCCTGACTTTC
>TRBD2|TRBJ2-3|TRBV4-2|NA
CASSPMASGGSDTQYF
TGTGCCAGCAGCCCAATGGCCAGCGGGGGGTCAGATACGCAGTATTTT
>NA|TRBJ2-3|TRBV7-2|few
CASSLGARTDTQYF
TGTGCCAGCAGCTTGGGGGCCCGCACAGATACGCAGTATTTT
>NA|TRBJ1-5|TRBV6-5|NA
CASSYSYRSSNQPQHF
TGTGCCAGCAGTTACTCGTACAGGAGTAGCAATCAGCCCCAGCATTTT
>TRBD1|TRBJ1-1|TRBV25-1|NA
CASSPDRGEAFF
TGTGCCAGCAGTCCAGACAGGGGAGAAGCTTTCTTT
>TRBD1|TRBJ1-1|TRBV29-1|few
CSVLQGMDTEAFF
TGCAGCGTCCTACAGGGGATGGACACTGAAGCTTTCTTT
>NA|TRBJ1-2|TRBV6-5|NA
CASSYSISGWNYGYTF
TGTGCCAGCAGTTACTCCATCTCAGGGTGGAACTATGGCTACACCTTC
>NA|TRBJ1-1|TRBV6-5|NA
CASREQEGTTEAFF
TGTGCCAGCAGAGAACAGGAGGGCACCACTGAAGCTTTCTTT
>NA|TRBJ1-3|TRBV30|NA
CAWGWVAGNTIYF
TGTGCCTGGGGATGGGTAGCGGGAAACACCATATATTTT
>NA|TRBJ1-1|TRBV19|NA
CASSGTVNTEAFF
TGTGCCAGTAGCGGGACGGTGAACACTGAAGCTTTCTTT
>TRBD2|TRBJ2-5|TRBV30|NA
CAWSVLGGAGETQYF
TGTGCCTGGAGTGTACTCGGGGGGGCCGGGGAGACCCAGTACTTC
>NA|TRBJ2-5|TRBV7-9|NA
CASSLAGGAETQYF
TGTGCCAGCAGCTTAGCGGGCGGGGCTGAGACCCAGTACTTC
>NA|TRBJ1-1|TRBV2|NA
CASSEFGGSEAFF
TGTGCCAGCAGTGAATTTGGGGGCTCTGAAGCTTTCTTT
>NA|TRBJ1-1|TRBV18|NA
CASSPNRDTEAFF
TGTGCCAGCTCACCGAACAGGGACACTGAAGCTTTCTTT
>NA|TRBJ2-5|TRBV7-2|few
CASSLGRVETQYF
TGTGCCAGCAGCTTAGGCCGGGTGGAGACCCAGTACTTC
>TRBD2|TRBJ2-5|TRBV7-2|few
CASSVSSGQETQYF
TGTGCCAGCAGCGTCTCTAGCGGCCAAGAGACCCAGTACTTC
>NA|TRBJ1-5|TRBV7-2|few
CASSLAYSSYQPQHF
TGTGCCAGCAGCTTAGCCTACAGCTCTTACCAGCCCCAGCATTTT
>TRBD2|TRBJ2-5|TRBV2|few
CASSVASGGAETQYF
TGTGCCAGCAGTGTGGCTAGCGGGGGGGCGGAGACCCAGTACTTC
>TRBD1|TRBJ1-4|TRBV29-1|NA
CSVGTGGQKLFF
TGCAGCGTTGGGACAGGGGGGCAAAAACTGTTTTTT
>TRBD1|TRBJ2-1|TRBV6-5|NA
CASIWTGGSYNEQFF
TGTGCCAGCATTTGGACAGGGGGCTCCTACAATGAGCAGTTCTTC
>TRBD2|TRBJ2-7|TRBV6-6|NA
CASMRSSGGSYEQYF
TGTGCCAGCATGAGGTCTAGCGGGGGTTCCTACGAGCAGTACTTC
>NA|TRBJ2-2|TRBV2|NA
CAIDSKANTGELFF
TGTGCCATAGACTCGAAGGCGAACACCGGGGAGCTGTTTTTT
>TRBD1|TRBJ2-7|TRBV13|NA
CASSRDRVSYEQYF
TGTGCCAGCAGCCGGGACAGGGTCTCCTACGAGCAGTACTTC
>NA|TRBJ1-1|TRBV19|NA
CASTTWDSNTEAFF
TGTGCCAGTACCACTTGGGATTCGAACACTGAAGCTTTCTTT
>NA|TRBJ1-1|TRBV5-5|NA
CASSLRQGLNTEAFF
TGTGCCAGCAGCTTGCGGCAGGGGCTGAACACTGAAGCTTTCTTT
>NA|TRBJ1-3|TRBV5-4|few
CASSLPGSSGNTIYF
TGTGCCAGCAGCTTGCCAGGGAGCTCTGGAAACACCATATATTTT
>TRBD1|TRBJ2-5|TRBV9|NA
CASSVGQGGETQYF
TGTGCCAGCAGCGTAGGCCAAGGGGGCGAGACCCAGTACTTC
>NA|TRBJ1-3|TRBV29-1|NA
CSVVGRTGNTIYF
TGCAGCGTCGTCGGACGGACTGGAAACACCATATATTTT
>NA|TRBJ2-4|TRBV2|many
CASRAGPQDIQYF
TGTGCCAGCAGAGCCGGGCCTCAGGACATTCAGTACTTC
>NA|TRBJ2-5|TRBV30|NA
CAWSFGTNGETQYF
TGTGCCTGGAGTTTCGGGACAAACGGGGAGACCCAGTACTTC
>TRBD1|TRBJ2-2|TRBV6-1|few
CASSLNRGTGELFF
TGTGCCAGCAGTCTGAACAGGGGGACCGGGGAGCTGTTTTTT
>TRBD1|TRBJ1-2|TRBV7-2|NA
CASSLGTGARVDGYTF
TGTGCCAGCAGCTTAGGGACAGGGGCGCGCGTAGATGGCTACACCTTC
>NA|TRBJ1-3|TRBV5-4|NA
CASSVEGSGNTIYF
TGTGCCAGCAGCGTCGAGGGCTCTGGAAACACCATATATTTT
>NA|TRBJ1-1|TRBV30|NA
CAWSKGGAGTEAFF
TGTGCCTGGAGTAAAGGAGGGGCGGGCACTGAAGCTTTCTTT
>NA|TRBJ2-5|TRBV5-4|NA
CASSLVGEGQETQYF
TGTGCCAGCAGCTTGGTCGGGGAAGGCCAAGAGACCCAGTACTTC
>TRBD1|TRBJ1-1|TRBV5-6|NA
CASSLPGTANTEAFF
TGTGCCAGCAGCTTACCTGGGACAGCGAACACTGAAGCTTTCTTT
>NA|TRBJ2-1|TRBV7-2|few
CASSLLGGDEQFF
TGTGCCAGCAGCTTGTTGGGCGGGGATGAGCAGTTCTTC
>NA|TRBJ1-4|TRBV29-1|NA
CSVARVAGVNEKLFF
TGCAGCGTCGCCCGGGTGGCAGGGGTTAATGAAAAACTGTTTTTT
>NA|TRBJ1-6|TRBV5-1|NA
CASSLDGRSPLHF
TGCGCCAGCAGCTTGGATGGACGCTCACCCCTCCACTTT
>NA|TRBJ1-6|TRBV4-2|NA
CASSQDRVNRRNSPLHF
TGTGCCAGCAGCCAAGATCGCGTAAACAGACGTAATTCACCCCTCCACTTT
>NA|TRBJ2-7|TRBV23-1|NA
CASSQPKEGGYEQYF
TGCGCCAGCAGTCAACCTAAGGAAGGGGGCTACGAGCAGTACTTC